This T cell receptor (beta chain) derives from a study of T cells in Graves' hyperthyroidism and ophthalmopathy. Study at large: Upon initial diagnosis and before any treatment, peripheral blood was collected. Study conclusions and caveats: Ophthalmopathy prediction by the model preceded onset by a median approximately six months. From stable hyperthyroidism, ophthalmopathy was separated by a 13 V-J model.

A note on this clonotype: Its target is not known. One end of the junction does not line up with germline, which may come from a read error.

Researchers amplified the TCR beta CDR3 regions from RNA transcripts. HTBI primers were employed in a first-round RT-PCR of the TCR CDR3. MiXCR, applied by TCRdb to the multiplex PCR reads, yields one record per CDR3 protein. The repertoire holds 500,000 to 750,000 distinct CDR3 sequences, with 12% to 15% as singletons. Looked up from germline, CDR1 is KGHSH and CDR2 is LQKENI. The CDR3 runs to 12 residues. The PBMCs studied were ones that came from 10 ml fresh peripheral blood. Material for sequencing was blood. The genes are TRBV18 and TRBJ2-1; D gene ambiguous. The clonotype was recovered from a woman in her late teens or twenties with Graves' ophthalmopathy. This CDR3 reads CASSRSCNEQFF. DNA of the CDR3: TGTGCCAGCTCACGCTCCTGCAATGAGCAGTTCTTC.